Shown below are 15 T cell receptor beta chains from a single sample sequenced in a study of shared clonotypes between healthy human individuals. TCRdb's table, derived via immunoSEQ multiplex PCR, lists solely in-frame clones and lacks some. The profile covers about 690,000 clones, with about 90% appearing a single time and 30% to 40% taken by the ten largest. The material sequenced was memory CD8+ T cells from PBMCs. The subset was: CD45RO+ cells pooled with CCR7-negative TemRA cells. Source of these receptors: a man between 18 and 35 years old in good health. Some clones in this sample may be carry-over from other donors' samples.

V usage is TRBV4-1 and J usage is TRBJ1-5; 7 bases fit TRBD1. Per germline, CDR1 MGHRA and CDR2 YSYEKL. V lost 7 bases to trimming and J lost 7 bases; unmatched junction nucleotides: 13. The CDR3 is made up of 15 amino acids. CDR3 residues: CASKSFTGEGQPQHF. The CDR3, as DNA: TGCGCCAGCAAGTCCTTCACAGGGGAGGGCCAGCCCCAGCATTTT.

The J gene is TRBJ1-2, the V gene TRBV7-2; no reliable D call. The V end lost 1 base, the J end lost 4 bases, and 13 bases lay between the germline ends. This CDR3 spans 15 amino acids. CDR1 is SGHTA and CDR2 is FQGNSA in the germline V gene. CDR3 loop: CASSLGSVVRYGYTF. The DNA of the CDR3 is TGTGCCAGCAGCTTAGGGTCAGTCGTCCGCTATGGCTACACCTTC.

The V call is TRBV9, the J call TRBJ2-7; a possible D gene is TRBD2 (5 bases). The CDR3 totals 14 residues. Trimming shortened V by 4 bases and J by 0 bases, and 11 bases separated the two germline ends. Germline lookup yields CDR1 SGDLS and CDR2 YYNGEE. The CDR3: CASSPRGLSYEQYF. DNA of the CDR3: TGTGCCAGCAGCCCCCGAGGGCTCTCCTACGAGCAGTACTTC.

The sample holds a few counts of this clone. The rearrangement uses TRBV15 and TRBJ2-6; perhaps TRBD1 as D (6 bases). The V gene's germline CDR1 is LNHNV and CDR2 YYDKDF (reference sequence). CDR3 length: 17 residues. The germline V and J ends were trimmed by 4 bases and 0 bases, with 13 bases remaining between them. The CDR3 spells CATSTLRQASGANVLTF. In DNA, the CDR3 is TGTGCCACCAGCACCCTGAGACAGGCCTCTGGGGCCAACGTCCTGACTTTC.

The chain is built from TRBV27 and TRBJ1-4; D is perhaps TRBD1 (5 bases). Trimming took 4 bases from V and 8 from J, leaving 17 bases between them. The V gene's germline CDR1 is MNHEY and CDR2 SMNVEV (reference sequence). This CDR3 region has 15 residues. CDR3 sequence (DNA): TGTGCCAGCAGTTCCCCGGGGCCCGTGTACGAAAAACTGTTTTTT. Its translation is CASSSPGPVYEKLFF.

The chain employs TRBV29-1 and TRBJ2-1; D may match TRBD1 or TRBD2 (6 bases each). The V gene lost 4 bases and the J gene lost 8 bases, with 12 bases spanning the gap. This CDR3 has 12 amino acids. CDR1 is SQVTM and CDR2 is ANQGSEA in the germline V gene. The DNA for the CDR3 is TGCAGCGTTGTGCCGGGGGCCCATGAGCAGTTCTTC. Protein product: CSVVPGAHEQFF.

This sequence joins TRBV29-1 and TRBJ2-7, with 8 nucleotides matching TRBD2. The V segment lost 5 bases and the J segment 7 bases; nucleotides outside the gene matches: 7. Germline assignment: CDR1 SQVTM and CDR2 ANQGSEA. The CDR3 has 12 residues. The CDR3 DNA follows: TGCAGCGTTAACGGGGGGGAGGGTGAGCAGTACTTC. This codes for CSVNGGEGEQYF.

The gene calls are TRBV7-3 and TRBJ2-2; the D gene could be TRBD1 or TRBD2 (5 bases each). V shed 4 bases and J shed 11 bases, with 11 bases lying between them. From germline, CDR1 is SGHTA and CDR2 FQGTGA. The CDR3 contains 12 residues. The CDR3 DNA follows: TGTGCCAGCAGCTCGACCCGGGACGAGCTGTTTTTT. Residues: CASSSTRDELFF.

This clone appeared once. The chain links TRBV29-1 to TRBJ2-5, with 8 bases identical to TRBD1. Germline V gene sequence: CDR1 SQVTM, CDR2 ANQGSEA. V shed 0 bases and J 5 bases; nucleotides not matched to a gene: 8. CDR3 length: 15 amino acids. The CDR3, as DNA: TGCAGCGTTGAAGACCCGGACAGGGTCTCCGAGACCCAGTACTTC. It is translated as CSVEDPDRVSETQYF.

The chain has TRBV27 and TRBJ1-2; 7 bases fit TRBD1. This CDR3 has 13 amino acids. Germline V CDR1 and CDR2: MNHEY, SMNVEV (reference sequence). V shed 6 bases, J shed 4 bases, and the junction held 5 bases outside the gene matches. This CDR3 is CASSRDSSYGYTF. The DNA of the CDR3 is TGTGCCAGCAGCAGGGACAGCTCCTATGGCTACACCTTC.

The V call is TRBV4-1, the J call TRBJ1-5, with a tentative D call TRBD1 (6 bases). From germline, CDR1 is MGHRA and CDR2 YSYEKL. The CDR3 runs 15 residues. Trimming shortened V by 4 bases and J by 5 bases, and 15 bases separated the two germline ends. The DNA of the CDR3 is TGCGCCAGCAGCCCAACGGACAGAGCCCATCAGCCCCAGCATTTT. Amino acids: CASSPTDRAHQPQHF.

The chain is built from TRBV4-2 and TRBJ2-2; TRBD2 is a possible D gene (6 bases). The CDR3 sequence is 16 residues long. Trimming cost V 3 bases and J 5 bases, with 16 bases left between them. Germline lookup yields CDR1 LGHNA and CDR2 YNFKEQ. CDR3 protein: CASSHEAGPVTGELFF. The CDR3 nucleotides read TGTGCCAGCAGCCATGAAGCGGGCCCAGTGACCGGGGAGCTGTTTTTT.

V usage is TRBV27 and J usage is TRBJ2-6; D is undetermined. Germline V gives CDR1 MNHEY, CDR2 SMNVEV (reference sequence). The V gene lost 10 bases and the J gene lost 0 bases, with 7 bases spanning the gap. CDR3 length: 13 residues. CDR3 sequence reads: CANTDSGANVLTF. Written as DNA, the CDR3 is TGTGCCAACACAGACTCTGGGGCCAACGTCCTGACTTTC.

The chain combines TRBV7-3 with TRBJ2-2; D unresolved. The CDR3 is 18 residues long. Trimming pared 1 base from V and 1 base from J, leaving 16 bases between. CDR1 is SGHTA and CDR2 is FQGTGA in the germline V gene. The DNA of the CDR3 is TGTGCCAGCAGCTTAAGCCCCTCAATGGTCAGGAACACCGGGGAGCTGTTTTTT. Translation: CASSLSPSMVRNTGELFF.

This chain joins TRBV7-6 and TRBJ1-1; D unresolved. CDR1 and CDR2 from the germline V gene are SGHVS and FNYEAQ. The CDR3 has 18 amino acids. With 3 bases removed from V and 1 base from J, the gap between germline ends came to 21 bases. In nucleotides, the CDR3 is TGTGCCAGCAGCTTGGGATATAGCGTCCGAGGTGGGAACACTGAAGCTTTCTTT. Its translation is CASSLGYSVRGGNTEAFF.